This T cell receptor beta chain was identified during a study of T cell repertoires and leukemia-associated antigens. V dropped 0 bases and J dropped 3; count of bases not matched to a gene: 0. This CDR3 is built from 15 residues. The germline gives CDR1 LGHNA, CDR2 YNFKEQ. CD3+ T cells were rested overnight without fetal bovine serum. TCRdb redid the calling of the 5' RACE reads with MiXCR, one entry per CDR3 protein. The table shows roughly 12,000 distinct CDR3 sequences, with roughly 43% occurring only once. There are a few counts of this clonotype. Antigen specificity is unknown. The sequenced material came from CD3+ T cells sorted from blood and cultured. The gene calls are TRBV4-2 and TRBJ2-7; 12 bases align to TRBD2. The clonotype was recovered from a female donor in good health. CDR3 region: CASSQELAGGYEQYF. Written as DNA, the CDR3 is TGTGCCAGCAGCCAAGAACTAGCGGGAGGCTACGAGCAGTACTTC.